This T cell receptor (beta chain) is drawn from a study of blood T cell repertoires in COVID-19. Background on the study: Donors in the United States, Italy and Spain gave samples during acute or convalescent COVID-19. T cells, B-cell-depleted T cells, or PBMCs supplied cDNA or gDNA.

Per the study methods: Reference gene primer amplification yielded estimated nucleated cell counts. The repertoire was sequenced with immunoSEQ multiplex PCR; TCRdb's copy has only in-frame clones and lacks some. V and J calls and clone size come straight from that table; D and trimming were deduced from the DNA. The profile shows some 50,000 clones, roughly 80% of them singletons. In germline, CDR1 is SEHNR, CDR2 FQNEAQ (reference sequence). V shed 6 bases and J shed 3 bases, with 14 bases lying between them. This CDR3 spans 15 amino acids. The sequence derives from a man aged 35 to 55 with acute or convalescent COVID-19. The sequencing input was peripheral blood. The chain employs TRBV7-9 and TRBJ1-4, with TRBD1 as a possible D gene (5 bases). The DNA for the CDR3 is TGTGCCAGCAGGGGTCAGGGAGGCCCTAATGAAAAACTGTTTTTT. Translated: CASRGQGGPNEKLFF. The full variable domain, in which reference TRBV7-9 and TRBJ1-4 provide the parts outside the CDR3, is DTGVSQNPRHKITKRGQNVTFRCDPISEHNRLYWYRQTLGQGPEFLTYFQNEAQLEKSRLLSDRFSAERPKGSFSTLEIQRTEQGDSAMYLCASRGQGGPNEKLFFGSGTQLSVL.